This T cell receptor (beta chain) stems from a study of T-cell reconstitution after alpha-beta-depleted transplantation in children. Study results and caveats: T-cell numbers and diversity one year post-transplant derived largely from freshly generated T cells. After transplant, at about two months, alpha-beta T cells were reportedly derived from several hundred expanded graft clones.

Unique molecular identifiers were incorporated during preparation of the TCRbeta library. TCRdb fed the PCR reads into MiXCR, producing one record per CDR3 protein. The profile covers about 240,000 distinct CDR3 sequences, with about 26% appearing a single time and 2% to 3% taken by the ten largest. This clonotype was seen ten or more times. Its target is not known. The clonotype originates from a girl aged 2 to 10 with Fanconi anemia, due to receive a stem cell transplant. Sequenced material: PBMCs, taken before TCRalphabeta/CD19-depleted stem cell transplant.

CDR3: CASSLALAGGGETQYF. The DNA of the CDR3 is TGTGCCAGCAGCTTAGCACTAGCGGGAGGAGGGGAGACCCAGTACTTC. J is TRBJ2-5 and V is TRBV7-6; TRBD2 aligns across 12 bases. The CDR3 sequence is 16 residues long. V was clipped by 0 bases and J by 5 bases; unmatched bases: 4. Germline lookup yields CDR1 SGHVS and CDR2 FNYEAQ. Full variable domain (outside the CDR3, taken from reference TRBV7-6 and TRBJ2-5): GAGVSQSPRYKVTKRGQDVALRCDPISGHVSLYWYRQALGQGPEFLTYFNYEAQQDKSGLPNDRFSAERPEGSISTLTIQRTEQRDSAMYRCASSLALAGGGETQYFGPGTRLLVL.